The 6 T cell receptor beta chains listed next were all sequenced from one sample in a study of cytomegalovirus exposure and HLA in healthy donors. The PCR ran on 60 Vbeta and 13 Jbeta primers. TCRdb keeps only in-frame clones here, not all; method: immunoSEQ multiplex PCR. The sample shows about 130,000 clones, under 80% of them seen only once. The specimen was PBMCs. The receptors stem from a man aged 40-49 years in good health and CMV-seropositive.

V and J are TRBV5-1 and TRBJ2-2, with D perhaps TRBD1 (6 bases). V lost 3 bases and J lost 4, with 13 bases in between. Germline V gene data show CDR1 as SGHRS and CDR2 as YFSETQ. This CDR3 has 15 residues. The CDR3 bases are TGCGCCAGCAGCTACCTACAGGGCCCCACCGGGGAGCTGTTTTTT. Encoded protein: CASSYLQGPTGELFF.

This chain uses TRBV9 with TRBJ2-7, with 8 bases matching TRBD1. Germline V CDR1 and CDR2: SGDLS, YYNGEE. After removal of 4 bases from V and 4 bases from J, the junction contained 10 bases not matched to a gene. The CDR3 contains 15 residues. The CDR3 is CASSSGQGVSYEQYF. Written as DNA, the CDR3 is TGTGCCAGCAGCTCCGGACAGGGAGTTTCATACGAGCAGTACTTC.

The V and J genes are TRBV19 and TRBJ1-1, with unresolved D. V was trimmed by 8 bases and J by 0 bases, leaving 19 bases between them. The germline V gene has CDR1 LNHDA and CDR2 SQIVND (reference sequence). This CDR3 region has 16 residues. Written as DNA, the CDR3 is TGTGCCAGTGCAAACCGGGCCCTAGCTATGAACACTGAAGCTTTCTTT. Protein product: CASANRALAMNTEAFF.

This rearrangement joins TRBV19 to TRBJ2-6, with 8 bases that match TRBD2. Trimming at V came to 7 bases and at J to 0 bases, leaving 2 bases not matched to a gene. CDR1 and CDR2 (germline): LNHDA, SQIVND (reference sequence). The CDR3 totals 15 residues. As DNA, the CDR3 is TGTGCCAGTATAGCGGGACACTCTGGGGCCAACGTCCTGACTTTC. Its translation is CASIAGHSGANVLTF.

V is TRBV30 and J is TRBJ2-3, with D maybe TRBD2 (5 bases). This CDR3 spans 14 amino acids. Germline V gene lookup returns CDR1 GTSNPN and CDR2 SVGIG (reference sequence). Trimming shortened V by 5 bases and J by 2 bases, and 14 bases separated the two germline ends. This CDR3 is CAWDYGVPTDTQYF. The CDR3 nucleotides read TGTGCCTGGGATTACGGGGTTCCCACAGATACGCAGTATTTT.

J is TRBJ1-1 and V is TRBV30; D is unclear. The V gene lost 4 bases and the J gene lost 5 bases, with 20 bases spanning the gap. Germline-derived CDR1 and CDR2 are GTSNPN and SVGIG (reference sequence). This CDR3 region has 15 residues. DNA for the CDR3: TGTGCCTGGACCTTACTGAACCCGGGTGAGACTGAAGCTTTCTTT. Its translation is CAWTLLNPGETEAFF.